The 20 T cell receptor beta chains below come from one sample, sequenced in a study of blood T cell repertoires in COVID-19. Libraries were prepared by immunoSEQ multiplex PCR; TCRdb keeps only in-frame clonotypes and omits some of them. The repertoire includes hundreds of thousands of clones, about four fifths of them detected once, and about 4.8% sits in the top ten. The sequenced sample consisted of PBMCs or T cells enriched from blood (not recorded which). The receptors were sampled from a woman aged 50 to 60 who had been exposed to COVID-19.

The chain joins TRBV5-5 to TRBJ1-1; maybe TRBD1 (5 bases). CDR1 is SGHKS and CDR2 is YYEKEE in the germline V gene (reference sequence). The CDR3 length is 13 residues. V was trimmed by 2 bases and J by 2 bases, leaving 7 bases between them. Here the CDR3 DNA reads TGTGCCAGCAGCTTTGACAGTAACACTGAAGCTTTCTTT. This sequence encodes CASSFDSNTEAFF.

The genes are TRBV7-2 and TRBJ2-7; TRBD2 might be the D (5 bases). Trimming removed 1 base at V and 5 bases at J, with 12 bases between. Germline-derived CDR1 and CDR2 are SGHTA and FQGNSA. CDR3 size: 14 residues. DNA of the CDR3: TGTGCCAGCAGCTTAGTTACAGCGGCCCACGAGCAGTACTTC. Translation: CASSLVTAAHEQYF.

This chain joins TRBV18 and TRBJ1-3, with 7 nucleotides matching TRBD1. CDR3 length: 16 residues. After removal of 3 bases from V and 0 bases from J, the junction contained 5 bases not matched to a gene. The germline CDR1 and CDR2 sequences are KGHSH and LQKENI. CDR3 DNA: TGTGCCAGCTCACCCCAGGACAGGCTCTCTGGAAACACCATATATTTT. It encodes CASSPQDRLSGNTIYF.

This rearrangement joins TRBV7-9 to TRBJ1-3, with D tentatively TRBD1 (5 bases). CDR3 size: 17 residues. The germline gives CDR1 SEHNR, CDR2 FQNEAQ (reference sequence). Between the trimmed V and J ends, which lost 1 base and 1 base, there was a span of 14 bases. The CDR3 spells CASSLVRAGFSGNTIYF. CDR3 DNA: TGTGCCAGCAGCTTAGTGAGAGCAGGGTTTTCTGGAAACACCATATATTTT.

The chain has TRBV12-5 and TRBJ2-1, with a weak D call TRBD2 (7 bases). The CDR3 contains 13 residues. V lost 1 base to trimming and J lost 9 bases, with 10 bases between them. Germline V gene lookup returns CDR1 LGHNT and CDR2 FRNRAP. Written as DNA, the CDR3 is TGTGCTAGTGGTTTGGACAGGGAGGGTGAGCAGTTCTTC. This sequence encodes CASGLDREGEQFF.

The chain employs TRBV7-2 and TRBJ1-5; D uncertain. The CDR3 loop spans 13 amino acids. Per the germline V gene, CDR1 is SGHTA and CDR2 is FQGNSA. V lost 3 bases and J 0 bases, leaving 3 bases between the germline ends. In DNA form, the CDR3 reads TGTGCCAGCAGCTTTTATAGCAATCAGCCCCAGCATTTT. Amino acids: CASSFYSNQPQHF.

The J gene is TRBJ2-5, the V gene TRBV7-2; 7 bases align to TRBD2. CDR3 size: 13 residues. V trimming: 3 bases; J trimming: 7 bases; junction bases outside the gene matches: 5. In germline, CDR1 is SGHTA, CDR2 FQGNSA. CDR3 loop: CASSFRGVGTQYF. CDR3 in DNA: TGTGCCAGCAGCTTCCGGGGGGTGGGGACCCAGTACTTC. The full variable domain, rest sourced from reference TRBV7-2 and TRBJ2-5, is GAGVSQSPSNKVTEKGKDVELRCDPISGHTALYWYRQSLGQGLEFLIYFQGNSAPDKSGLPSDRFSAERTGGSVSTLTIQRTQQEDSAVYLCASSFRGVGTQYFGPGTRLLVL.

This rearrangement joins TRBV12-3 or TRBV12-4 to TRBJ2-5; D remains unclear. V was cut by 3 bases and J by 5 bases, with 4 bases left in between. CDR3 length: 11 residues. The CDR3 protein is CASSLEETQYF. Written as DNA, the CDR3 is TGTGCCAGCAGTTTGGAGGAGACCCAGTACTTC.

The V gene is TRBV11-2, the J gene TRBJ1-1; no firm D call. CDR3 length: 14 amino acids. V lost 5 bases and J lost 0, with 10 bases in between. In germline, CDR1 is SGHAT, CDR2 FQNNGV. The DNA of the CDR3 is TGTGCCAGCAGCGTCCGGGAGATGAACACTGAAGCTTTCTTT. This codes for CASSVREMNTEAFF.

The chain uses TRBV27 and TRBJ1-5, with TRBD1 matching 9 bases. CDR3 length: 14 residues. V gave up 2 bases and J gave up 9 bases; unmatched junction bases: 5. In germline, CDR1 is MNHEY, CDR2 SMNVEV (reference sequence). In DNA, the CDR3 is TGTGCCAGCAGTTTAGGGACAGGGATACCGCCCCAGCATTTT. This translates into CASSLGTGIPPQHF.

The chain uses TRBV6-5 and TRBJ1-2; possibly TRBD1 for D (6 bases). CDR3 size: 13 residues. The V end lost 5 bases, the J end lost 2 bases, and 9 bases lay between the germline ends. Germline V gene lookup returns CDR1 MNHEY and CDR2 SVGAGI. The CDR3 sequence: CASSPDRNYGYTF. CDR3 nucleotide sequence: TGTGCCAGCAGTCCAGACAGGAACTATGGCTACACCTTC.

This chain uses TRBV6-1 with TRBJ1-5; D is unclear. The germline CDR1 and CDR2 sequences are MNHNS and SASEGT. V shed 2 bases and J shed 6 bases, with 11 bases lying between them. This CDR3 has 14 residues. This CDR3 is CASSENVSVQPQHF. The CDR3, as DNA: TGTGCCAGCAGTGAAAACGTCAGTGTTCAGCCCCAGCATTTT.

The chain recombines TRBV5-6 with TRBJ2-7; 9 bases line up with TRBD2. V was pared by 4 bases and J by 2 bases, with 10 bases of the junction left unmatched. Germline loops: CDR1 SGHDT, CDR2 YYEEEE. CDR3 size: 16 residues. In DNA, the CDR3 is TGTGCCAGCAGCGTCTTAGCGGGGGCCATAGCCTACGAGCAGTACTTC. Amino acid sequence: CASSVLAGAIAYEQYF. Together with reference TRBV5-6 and TRBJ2-7, the CDR3 gives the full variable domain: DAGVTQSPTHLIKTRGQQVTLRCSPKSGHDTVSWYQQALGQGPQFIFQYYEEEERQRGNFPDRFSGHQFPNYSSELNVNALLLGDSALYLCASSVLAGAIAYEQYFGPGTRLTVT.

The CDR3 bases are TGTGCCAGCAGCGTACCCGGTCGGACGGGGTCTAGCACAGATACGCAGTATTTT. This codes for CASSVPGRTGSSTDTQYF. The gene calls are TRBV4-2 and TRBJ2-3; D might be TRBD2 (5 bases). There are 18 residues in the CDR3. The germline V gene encodes CDR1 LGHNA and CDR2 YNFKEQ. Trimming took 5 bases from V and 0 from J, leaving 21 bases between them.

The chain has TRBV29-1 and TRBJ2-2; tentative D call: TRBD2 (7 bases). Per the germline V gene, CDR1 is SQVTM and CDR2 is ANQGSEA. The V gene lost 1 base and the J gene lost 9 bases, with 18 bases spanning the gap. This CDR3 contains 15 residues. The CDR3 loop reads CSVEARRGAGRELFF. CDR3 sequence (DNA): TGCAGCGTTGAAGCCCGCCGGGGGGCGGGCCGGGAGCTGTTTTTT.

The chain employs TRBV6-2 or TRBV6-3 and TRBJ1-5, with D unresolved. The germline gives CDR1 MNHEY, CDR2 SVGEGT. The CDR3 loop spans 15 amino acids. Trimming took off 0 bases at V and 1 base at J, with 7 bases between the two ends. CDR3 sequence (DNA): TGTGCCAGCAGTTACTCGAGAGGAAGCAATCAGCCCCAGCATTTT. This encodes CASSYSRGSNQPQHF.

V is TRBV28 and J is TRBJ1-2; the D gene is possibly TRBD1 (5 bases). Per germline, CDR1 MDHEN and CDR2 SYDVKM. V dropped 10 bases and J dropped 6 bases, with 12 bases sitting between them. The CDR3 is made up of 11 amino acids. The CDR3 DNA reads TGTGCCATAAGGGGAAGAGATGGCTACACCTTC. This sequence encodes CAIRGRDGYTF.

This chain links TRBV7-9 with TRBJ1-3; a possible D gene is TRBD1 (6 bases). The germline gives CDR1 SEHNR, CDR2 FQNEAQ (reference sequence). The CDR3 is made up of 15 amino acids. Trimming shortened V by 6 bases and J by 2 bases, and 14 bases separated the two germline ends. This CDR3 is CASSSRGLAGNTIYF. The CDR3 DNA is TGTGCCAGCAGTTCCAGGGGTTTAGCTGGAAACACCATATATTTT.

V is TRBV28 and J is TRBJ1-5; D uncertain. With 7 bases removed from V and 7 bases from J, the gap between germline ends came to 20 bases. Germline CDR1 is MDHEN and CDR2 is SYDVKM. The CDR3 loop spans 15 amino acids. The CDR3 DNA reads as TGTGCCAGCAAACCCTCTGAGGGTTTGGGGCAGCCCCAGCATTTT. Translated: CASKPSEGLGQPQHF.

This clone was detected once. The J gene is TRBJ2-2, the V gene TRBV11-2; weak D call: TRBD2 (5 bases). The CDR3 has 16 amino acids. Germline assignment: CDR1 SGHAT and CDR2 FQNNGV. Trimming pared 4 bases from V and 7 bases from J, leaving 19 bases between. For the CDR3, the DNA is TGTGCCAGCAGCTATGAGGGCGGCTGGAGCGTCGGGGAGCTGTTTTTT. Translated, it gives CASSYEGGWSVGELFF.